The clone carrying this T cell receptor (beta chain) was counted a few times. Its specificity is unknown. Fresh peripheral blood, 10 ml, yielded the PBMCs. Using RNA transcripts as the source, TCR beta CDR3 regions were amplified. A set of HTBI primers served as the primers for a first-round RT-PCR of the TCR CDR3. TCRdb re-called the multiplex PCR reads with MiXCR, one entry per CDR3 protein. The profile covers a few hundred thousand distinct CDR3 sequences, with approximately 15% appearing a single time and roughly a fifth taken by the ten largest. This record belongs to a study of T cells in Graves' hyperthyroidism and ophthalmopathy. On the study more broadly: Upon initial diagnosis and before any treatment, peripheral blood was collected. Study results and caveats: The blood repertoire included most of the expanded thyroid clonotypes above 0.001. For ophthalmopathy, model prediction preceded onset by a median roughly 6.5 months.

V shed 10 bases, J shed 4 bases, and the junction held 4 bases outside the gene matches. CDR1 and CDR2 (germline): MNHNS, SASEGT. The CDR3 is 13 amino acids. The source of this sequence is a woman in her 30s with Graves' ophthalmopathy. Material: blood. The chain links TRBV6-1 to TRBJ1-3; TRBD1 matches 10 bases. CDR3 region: CATGQGTGNTIYF. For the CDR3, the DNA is TGTGCCACGGGACAGGGGACGGGAAACACCATATATTTT.